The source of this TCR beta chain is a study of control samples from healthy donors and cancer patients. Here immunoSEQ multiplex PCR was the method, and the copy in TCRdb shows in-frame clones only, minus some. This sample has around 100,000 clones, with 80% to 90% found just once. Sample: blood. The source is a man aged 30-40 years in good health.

The CDR3 loop reads CASSPINPDQPQHF. The CDR3 bases are TGTGCCAGTAGCCCGATTAACCCTGATCAGCCCCAGCATTTT. The chain has TRBV19 and TRBJ1-5, with D hard to call. There are 14 residues in the CDR3. Trimming took 6 bases from V and 5 from J, leaving 14 bases between them. Germline assignment: CDR1 LNHDA and CDR2 SQIVND (reference sequence).